This passage covers 20 T cell receptor beta chains from one sample sequenced in a study of blood T cell repertoires in COVID-19. Generated by immunoSEQ multiplex PCR, the TCRdb table keeps only in-frame clones and is missing some. The sample lists roughly 100,000 clones, around three quarters occurring once. Sample: peripheral blood. The receptors shown here come from a man between 70 and 80 years old with acute or convalescent COVID-19.

V gene TRBV9 combines with J gene TRBJ2-7, with D tentatively TRBD2 (6 bases). The length of the CDR3 is 16 residues. V lost 0 bases and J lost 2, with 15 bases in between. Germline CDR1 and CDR2: SGDLS and YYNGEE. The CDR3 coding sequence is TGTGCCAGCAGCGTAGGTTTTCAGGAGGGCCCCTACGAGCAGTACTTC. The encoded protein is CASSVGFQEGPYEQYF.

This clone was counted between two and nine times. The chain couples TRBV10-2 to TRBJ2-3, with 11 bases lining up with TRBD1. Germline V gives CDR1 WSHSY, CDR2 SAAADI. CDR3 length: 15 amino acids. The V gene end was trimmed by 8 bases and the J gene end by 4 bases; junction bases not matched to a gene: 8. CDR3 bases: TGCGCCAGCGGAGGGGCGGGACAGGGGGCAGATACGCAGTATTTT. Translated: CASGGAGQGADTQYF.

This clone was detected a few times. The V gene is TRBV5-1, the J gene TRBJ2-7, with a tentative D call TRBD1 (5 bases). Germline loops: CDR1 SGHRS, CDR2 YFSETQ. There are 15 residues in the CDR3. V lost 0 bases and J 2 bases, leaving 12 bases between the germline ends. In DNA form, the CDR3 reads TGCGCCAGCAGCTTGGAGACAGACTCCCCCTACGAGCAGTACTTC. Amino acid sequence: CASSLETDSPYEQYF.

This clone was counted a few times. The chain employs TRBV2 and TRBJ1-5; 9 bases agree with TRBD1. CDR1 and CDR2 from the germline V gene are SNHLY and FYNNEI. The CDR3 sequence is 14 residues long. The J segment lost 7 bases and the V segment lost 8 bases, leaving 9 bases of the junction unmatched. The CDR3 sequence is CASQGQGDQQPQHF. Here the CDR3 DNA reads TGTGCCAGCCAGGGACAGGGTGATCAACAGCCCCAGCATTTT. Full variable domain (remainder filled in from reference TRBV2 and TRBJ1-5): EPEVTQTPSHQVTQMGQEVILRCVPISNHLYFYWYRQILGQKVEFLVSFYNNEISEKSEIFDDQFSVERPDGSNFTLKIRSTKLEDSAMYFCASQGQGDQQPQHFGDGTRLSIL.

The rearrangement links TRBV3-1 (or the pseudogene TRBV3-2) to TRBJ1-2; possibly TRBD1 for D (6 bases). Germline CDR1 and CDR2: LGHDT and YNNKEL (reference sequence). V was shortened by 4 bases and J by 5 bases, with 20 bases between the two germline ends. The CDR3 is 16 amino acids. The CDR3 DNA sequence: TGTGCCAGCAGCCCCGCGGGGGCGCTTCGGCAATATGGCTACACCTTC. It yields the protein CASSPAGALRQYGYTF.

The chain recombines TRBV6-5 with TRBJ1-1; 8 bases fit TRBD1. Germline V gene sequence: CDR1 MNHEY, CDR2 SVGAGI. The CDR3 has 15 residues. V dropped 6 bases and J dropped 4; count of bases not matched to a gene: 10. CDR3 nucleotides: TGTGCCAGCAGCCAAGGACAGGGAATGGGCACTGAAGCTTTCTTT. It is translated as CASSQGQGMGTEAFF.

The chain combines TRBV20-1 with TRBJ1-2, with 8 bases that match TRBD1. The CDR3 is 15 amino acids. J gave up 3 bases and V 3 bases, and 9 bases lay outside the gene matches. CDR1 and CDR2 (germline): DFQATT, SNEGSKA (reference sequence). This CDR3 reads CSASPWGQADYGYTF. The CDR3 coding sequence is TGCAGTGCTAGTCCCTGGGGACAGGCAGACTATGGCTACACCTTC.

The chain is built from TRBV9 and TRBJ2-3, with D tentatively TRBD1 (5 bases). The germline CDR1 and CDR2 sequences are SGDLS and YYNGEE. CDR3 size: 16 residues. V lost 4 bases, J lost 4 bases, and 19 bases lay in between. The CDR3 spells CASSQTTSGFPDTQYF. The CDR3, as DNA: TGTGCCAGCAGCCAAACGACCTCAGGGTTCCCAGATACGCAGTATTTT.

The chain joins TRBV7-2 to TRBJ1-5; 8 bases line up with TRBD1. Looked up from germline, CDR1 is SGHTA and CDR2 is FQGNSA. J was trimmed by 4 bases and V by 3 bases; bases with no gene match: 5. The CDR3 is made up of 15 amino acids. In DNA form, the CDR3 reads TGTGCCAGCAGCTTCGCTACAGGGGGAAATCAGCCCCAGCATTTT. Translated, it gives CASSFATGGNQPQHF.

The CDR3 bases are TGTGCCAGCTCACCGACAGGGGTTCCTGAAAAACTGTTTTTT. This encodes CASSPTGVPEKLFF. The V gene is TRBV18, the J gene TRBJ1-4; 8 nucleotides align to TRBD1. The CDR3 totals 14 residues. The V and J ends lost 3 bases and 7 bases, in that order; junction bases with no gene match: 4. Looked up from germline, CDR1 is KGHSH and CDR2 is LQKENI.

The rearrangement uses TRBV24-1 and TRBJ1-1; weak D call: TRBD1 (5 bases). Deletions cut 0 bases from V and 9 bases from J, with 10 bases between. The CDR3 consists of 13 residues. Germline V gives CDR1 KGHDR, CDR2 SFDVKD. DNA for the CDR3: TGTGCCACCAGTGATTTGCTGGGGCTTAAAGCTTTCTTT. It translates to CATSDLLGLKAFF.

The chain has TRBV3-1 (or the pseudogene TRBV3-2) and TRBJ2-2; TRBD1 matches at 7 bases. V lost 10 bases to trimming and J lost 0 bases; unmatched junction nucleotides: 8. Germline V lookup: CDR1 LGHDT, CDR2 YNNKEL (reference sequence). The CDR3 has 15 amino acids. As DNA, the CDR3 is TGTGCCACCAAAAAGGGGACAGCGAACACCGGGGAGCTGTTTTTT. Translation: CATKKGTANTGELFF.

The V gene is TRBV7-9, the J gene TRBJ2-7, with a possible D match to TRBD2 (5 bases). The CDR3 extends over 12 amino acids. Trimming pared 5 bases from V and 2 bases from J, leaving 7 bases between. CDR1 is SEHNR, CDR2 FQNEAQ, per germline (reference sequence). The CDR3 here is CASSHGAYEQYF. The CDR3 DNA reads TGTGCCAGCAGCCACGGGGCCTACGAGCAGTACTTC.

This rearrangement joins TRBV28 to TRBJ1-3; 9 bases line up with TRBD1. Germline CDR1 and CDR2: MDHEN and SYDVKM. Trimming cost V 7 bases and J 3 bases; bases outside gene matches: 10. This CDR3 region has 16 residues. The CDR3: CASTRWDRESGNTIYF. The CDR3 bases are TGTGCCAGCACAAGATGGGACAGGGAAAGTGGAAACACCATATATTTT.

This rearrangement joins TRBV7-4 to TRBJ2-7; 7 bases fit TRBD1. This CDR3 comprises 17 residues. J was trimmed by 4 bases and V by 11 bases; bases with no gene match: 23. Looked up from germline, CDR1 is SGHVT and CDR2 is SQSDAQ. The CDR3 DNA is TGTGCCCCACGGGGACACCGACAGGGACAAAAATCTTACGAGCAGTACTTC. Translating it yields CAPRGHRQGQKSYEQYF.

V usage is TRBV28 and J usage is TRBJ2-2; D is unresolved. V lost 7 bases, J lost 4 bases, and 16 bases lay in between. The CDR3 consists of 15 residues. The germline CDR1 and CDR2 sequences are MDHEN and SYDVKM. DNA of the CDR3: TGTGCCAGCACCCCTTACCAGTTAAGCACCGGGGAGCTGTTTTTT. Its protein product is CASTPYQLSTGELFF.

The V gene is TRBV5-1, the J gene TRBJ2-1; a weak D match, TRBD1 (7 bases). The CDR3 is 16 amino acids. Germline CDR1 SGHRS, CDR2 YFSETQ. The V end lost 0 bases, the J end lost 9 bases, and 19 bases lay between the germline ends. The DNA of the CDR3 is TGCGCCAGCAGCTTGGATCCAGGGGGGCTCGGCGGTGAGCAGTTCTTC. As protein: CASSLDPGGLGGEQFF.

The V call is TRBV3-1 (or the pseudogene TRBV3-2), the J call TRBJ2-1, with D perhaps TRBD2 (5 bases). Per germline, CDR1 LGHDT and CDR2 YNNKEL (reference sequence). The ends were cut back, 4 bases at V and 1 base at J, with 8 bases in the middle. This CDR3 has 14 residues. The CDR3 loop reads CASSPGSSYNEQFF. For the CDR3, the DNA is TGTGCCAGCAGCCCGGGATCGTCCTACAATGAGCAGTTCTTC.

The V gene is TRBV6-5, the J gene TRBJ2-2; 10 bases fit TRBD2. The CDR3 runs to 14 residues. Germline lookup yields CDR1 MNHEY and CDR2 SVGAGI. Trimming cost V 8 bases and J 5 bases; bases outside gene matches: 5. The CDR3, as DNA: TGTGCCAGCGCCGAGCGGGAGGGTACCGGGGAGCTGTTTTTT. This codes for CASAEREGTGELFF.

The chain uses TRBV19 and TRBJ2-7; D possibly corresponds to TRBD1 (5 bases). CDR3 length: 14 amino acids. The germline V gene has CDR1 LNHDA and CDR2 SQIVND (reference sequence). Trimming took off 3 bases at V and 11 bases at J, with 20 bases between the two ends. The CDR3 is CASSMIHRSGVEYF. CDR3 DNA: TGTGCCAGTAGTATGATCCACAGGTCTGGAGTGGAGTACTTC.